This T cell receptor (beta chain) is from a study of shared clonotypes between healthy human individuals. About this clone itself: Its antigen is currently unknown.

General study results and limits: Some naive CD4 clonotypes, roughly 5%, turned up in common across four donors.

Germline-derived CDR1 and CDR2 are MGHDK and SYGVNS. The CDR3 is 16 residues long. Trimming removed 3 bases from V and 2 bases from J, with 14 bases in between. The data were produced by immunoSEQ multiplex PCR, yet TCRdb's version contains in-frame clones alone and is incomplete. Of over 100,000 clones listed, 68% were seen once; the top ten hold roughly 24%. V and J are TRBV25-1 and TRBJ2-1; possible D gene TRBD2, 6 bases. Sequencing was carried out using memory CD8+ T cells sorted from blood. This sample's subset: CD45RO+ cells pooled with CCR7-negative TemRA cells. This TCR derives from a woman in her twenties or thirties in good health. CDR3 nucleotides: TGTGCCAGCAGTGACATTAGCGGAGCCACCTACAATGAGCAGTTCTTC. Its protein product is CASSDISGATYNEQFF.